Listed below are T cell receptor beta chains from one sample, sequenced in a study of blood T cell repertoires in COVID-19. Sequencing used immunoSEQ multiplex PCR; TCRdb keeps in-frame clones, though not all of them. The sample records about 220,000 clones, around 88% being singletons. Sequencing input: PBMCs or T cells enriched from blood (not recorded which). Source of these receptors: a woman aged 50 to 60 with acute COVID-19. The CDR3 runs from the conserved cysteine through the conserved F or W. A D gene is named only where the DNA matches it firmly. Clone size appears in some rows only: once, few, many, or a class for an expanded clone.

>TRBJ2-1|TRBV7-3|TRBD2|-
TGTGCCAGCAGCTTAGCGGGAGGGCCTTTTAATGAGCAGTTCTTC
CASSLAGGPFNEQFF
>TRBJ2-1|TRBV6-1|TRBD2|-
TGTGCCAGCAGTGAAGCAGCGGGAGTGAATGAGCAGTTCTTC
CASSEAAGVNEQFF
>TRBJ2-1|TRBV28|-|-
TGTGCCAGCAGCCTACCTCAGGGCTACAATGAGCAGTTCTTC
CASSLPQGYNEQFF
>TRBJ2-7|TRBV3-1/TRBV3-2|TRBD2|few
TGTGCCAGCAGCCAAGATTTCGAACCGGGACTAGCCCTTTACGAGCAGTACTTC
CASSQDFEPGLALYEQYF
>TRBJ2-7|TRBV18|-|-
TGTGCCAGCTCACCAAGCCCCGGGATGTACGAGCAGTACTTC
CASSPSPGMYEQYF
>TRBJ2-3|TRBV9|-|-
TGTGCCAGCGGCGGAGGGGGCGCAGGCACAGATACGCAGTATTTT
CASGGGGAGTDTQYF
>TRBJ1-1|TRBV25-1|-|-
TGTGCCAGCAAGGAGGACACTGAAGCTTTCTTT
CASKEDTEAFF
>TRBJ2-5|TRBV18|TRBD2|-
TGTGCCAGCTCAGACACCCTGGGACTAGCGGGAGTCGGGGAGACCCAGTACTTC
CASSDTLGLAGVGETQYF
>TRBJ2-5|TRBV9|-|-
TGTGCCAGCAGCGTAAATTCCGGAGAGACCCAGTACTTC
CASSVNSGETQYF
>TRBJ2-5|TRBV3-1/TRBV3-2|TRBD2|-
TGTGCCAGCAGCAATCCCGGGACTAGCGAAATAGTGACCCAGTACTTC
CASSNPGTSEIVTQYF
>TRBJ1-1|TRBV3-1/TRBV3-2|TRBD1|-
TGTGCCAGCAGCCATTGGGACAGGCGCACTGAAGCTTTCTTT
CASSHWDRRTEAFF
>TRBJ2-1|TRBV11-3|TRBD1|-
TGTGCCAGCAGCTCCCAGGGGGTTTTGTACAATGAGCAGTTCTTC
CASSSQGVLYNEQFF
>TRBJ1-1|TRBV7-9|-|-
TGTGCCAGCAGCTCACAGCCGAACACTGAAGCTTTCTTT
CASSSQPNTEAFF
>TRBJ2-7|TRBV6-5|TRBD2|-
TGTGCCAGCAGTTCTAGCGGGAGGTTTTACGAGCAGTACTTC
CASSSSGRFYEQYF
>TRBJ1-1|TRBV2|-|-
TGTGCCAGTGAGCGGGGGTACAACACTGAAGCTTTCTTT
CASERGYNTEAFF
>TRBJ1-4|TRBV19|TRBD1|-
TGTGCCAGTAGTATTACGGACAGGGGAGGAGAAAAACTGTTTTTT
CASSITDRGGEKLFF
>TRBJ1-5|TRBV28|-|once
TGTGCCAGCAGCCGGCGGTTCGAACGCAATCAGCCCCAGCATTTT
CASSRRFERNQPQHF
>TRBJ2-7|TRBV5-1|-|-
TGCGCCAGCAGCTTGGGGGACAACTCCTACGAGCAGTACTTC
CASSLGDNSYEQYF
>TRBJ2-2|TRBV9|TRBD1|-
TGTGCCAGCAGCGTGGGGACAGGGGTGAGCGGGGAGCTGTTTTTT
CASSVGTGVSGELFF
>TRBJ1-4|TRBV4-1|-|-
TGCGCCAGCAGCCCATCGGGGTCCTCAACTAATGAAAAACTGTTTTTT
CASSPSGSSTNEKLFF
>TRBJ2-2|TRBV28|-|-
TGTGCCAGCAATGCCCCCTCGAGCAGGGAGCTGTTTTTT
CASNAPSSRELFF
>TRBJ2-3|TRBV29-1|-|-
TGCAGCGTTGCACGTAACAGGGACACAGATACGCAGTATTTT
CSVARNRDTDTQYF
>TRBJ2-1|TRBV3-1/TRBV3-2|-|-
TGTGCCAGCAGCCCCACTAGGTCTTACAATGAGCAGTTCTTC
CASSPTRSYNEQFF
>TRBJ2-3|TRBV11-2|-|-
TGTGCCAGCAGCTTTTATGGAGGCGGCACAGATACACAGTATTTT
CASSFYGGGTDTQYF
>TRBJ2-3|TRBV27|-|once
TGTGCCAGCAGTTTAACTATTCGCACAGATACGCAGTATTTT
CASSLTIRTDTQYF
>TRBJ1-5|TRBV18|-|many
TGTGCCAGCTCACCAAGGCAGGAATATCAGCCCCAGCATTTT
CASSPRQEYQPQHF
>TRBJ2-1|TRBV25-1|-|-
TGTGCCAGCAGTATAGGGAGCGATGAGCAGTTCTTC
CASSIGSDEQFF
>TRBJ2-1|TRBV19|TRBD1|once
TGTGCCAGTAGTTTCCCCGGGACAGTCAATGAGCAGTTCTTC
CASSFPGTVNEQFF
>TRBJ2-7|TRBV28|TRBD2|once
TGTGCCAGCAGTTTCTCCCTAGCGGGGAGCTCCTACGAGCAGTACTTC
CASSFSLAGSSYEQYF
>TRBJ2-2|TRBV24-1|TRBD1|-
TGTGCCACCAGTGACCCGGGACAGCTTAGCGGGGAGCTGTTTTTT
CATSDPGQLSGELFF
>TRBJ2-2|TRBV5-1|-|-
TGCGCCAGCAGGACAGGGAACACCGGGGAGCTGTTTTTT
CASRTGNTGELFF
>TRBJ2-2|TRBV3-1/TRBV3-2|TRBD2|-
TGTGCCAGCAGCTGGCGCGGGAGTGCGACCGGGGAGCTGTTTTTT
CASSWRGSATGELFF
>TRBJ2-7|TRBV5-1|-|few
TGCGCCAGCAGCGCCGGGGTCTACGAGCAGTACTTC
CASSAGVYEQYF
>TRBJ1-4|TRBV5-6|-|-
TGTGCCAGCAGCTTCCGGGATCTTAATGAAAAACTGTTTTTT
CASSFRDLNEKLFF
>TRBJ2-1|TRBV5-1|-|-
TGCGCCAGCAGCTTGGATGTCCCTAGCTCCTACAATGAGCAGTTCTTC
CASSLDVPSSYNEQFF
>TRBJ2-7|TRBV6-5|-|-
TGTGCCAGCAGGAGGGTTACGTCCTACGAGCAGTACTTC
CASRRVTSYEQYF
>TRBJ1-1|TRBV6-2/TRBV6-3|-|-
TGTGCCAGCAGTTACTTACAGGCGAACACTGAAGCTTTCTTT
CASSYLQANTEAFF
>TRBJ1-5|TRBV6-6|-|-
TGTGCCAGCAGTTACAGCAGGGGCAATCAGCCCCAGCATTTT
CASSYSRGNQPQHF
>TRBJ2-7|TRBV19|-|-
TGTGCCAGTACACCGGACTCCCCGATGTCTAAGCAGTACTTC
CASTPDSPMSKQYF
>TRBJ2-3|TRBV6-5|-|-
TGTGCCAGCAGTTACTCGGGGGGAACAGATACGCAGTATTTT
CASSYSGGTDTQYF
>TRBJ2-1|TRBV5-4|-|-
TGTGCCAGCAGCCCCCTAGCCCTCCGGGCCTACAATGAGCAGTTCTTC
CASSPLALRAYNEQFF
>TRBJ1-5|TRBV2|-|-
TGTGCCAGCAGTGTTTTTGCAGGTAGCAATCAGCCCCAGCATTTT
CASSVFAGSNQPQHF
>TRBJ1-2|TRBV19|-|-
TGTGCCAGTAGTAATCGAGACAGAGAAGGCTATGGCTACACCTTC
CASSNRDREGYGYTF
>TRBJ1-1|TRBV28|-|few
TGTGCCAGCAGTTTCATCGGGGCGCGGGGCACTGAAGCTTTCTTT
CASSFIGARGTEAFF
>TRBJ1-5|TRBV6-2/TRBV6-3|-|once
TGTGCCAGCAGCAAGGACACCTATAGCAATCAGCCCCAGCATTTT
CASSKDTYSNQPQHF
>TRBJ2-3|TRBV9|-|-
TGTGCCAGCAGCCTCCTCACAACAGATACGCAGTATTTT
CASSLLTTDTQYF